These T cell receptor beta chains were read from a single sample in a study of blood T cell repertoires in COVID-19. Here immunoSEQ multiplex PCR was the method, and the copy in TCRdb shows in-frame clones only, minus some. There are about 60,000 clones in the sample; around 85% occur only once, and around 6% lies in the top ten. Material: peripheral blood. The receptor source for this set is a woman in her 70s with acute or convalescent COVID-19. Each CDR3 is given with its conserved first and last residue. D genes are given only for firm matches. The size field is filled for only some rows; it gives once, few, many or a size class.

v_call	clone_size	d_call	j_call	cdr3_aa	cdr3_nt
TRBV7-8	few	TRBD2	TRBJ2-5	CASSLELAGGQETQYF	TGTGCCAGCAGCTTAGAACTAGCGGGGGGGCAGGAGACCCAGTACTTC
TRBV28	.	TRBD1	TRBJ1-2	CASSLWQGDGYTF	TGTGCCAGCAGTTTATGGCAGGGGGATGGCTACACCTTC
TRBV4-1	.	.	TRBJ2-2	CASSQGTGYTGELFF	TGCGCCAGCAGCCAAGGAACAGGGTACACCGGGGAGCTGTTTTTT
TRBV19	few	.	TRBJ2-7	CASSISRGAYEQYF	TGTGCCAGTAGTATCAGTCGGGGGGCTTACGAGCAGTACTTC
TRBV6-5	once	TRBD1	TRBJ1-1	CASSLAGTGAEAFF	TGTGCCAGCAGTTTGGCCGGGACAGGGGCTGAAGCTTTCTTT
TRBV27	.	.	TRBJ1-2	CASRASRGAEIYGYTF	TGTGCCAGCAGAGCTTCCCGTGGGGCCGAAATCTATGGCTACACCTTC
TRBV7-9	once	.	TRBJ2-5	CASSLGQGQETQYF	TGTGCCAGCAGCTTAGGGCAGGGACAAGAGACCCAGTACTTC
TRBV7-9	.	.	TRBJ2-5	CASSFGATGETQYF	TGTGCCAGCAGCTTTGGGGCCACTGGGGAGACCCAGTACTTC
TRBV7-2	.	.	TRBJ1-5	CASSDTYNQPQHF	TGTGCCAGCAGCGACACTTACAATCAGCCCCAGCATTTT
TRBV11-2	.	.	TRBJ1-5	CASSPGTSHQPQHF	TGTGCCAGCAGCCCCGGGACTTCTCATCAGCCCCAGCATTTT
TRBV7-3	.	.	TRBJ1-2	CASSIMPGYGYTF	TGTGCCAGCAGCATAATGCCCGGCTATGGCTACACCTTC
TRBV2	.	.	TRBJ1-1	CASSEDEGEAFF	TGTGCCAGCAGTGAAGATGAGGGTGAAGCTTTCTTT
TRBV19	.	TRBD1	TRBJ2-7	CASSPGTGGPFGEQYF	TGTGCCAGTTCACCCGGGACAGGGGGACCTTTTGGAGAGCAGTACTTC
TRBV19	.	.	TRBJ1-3	CASSLLPGTGNTIYF	TGTGCCAGTAGTCTTCTCCCCGGGACAGGAAACACCATATATTTT
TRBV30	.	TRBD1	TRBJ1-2	CAWRGGDSYYYGYTF	TGTGCCTGGCGGGGGGGGGACAGCTATTATTATGGCTACACCTTC
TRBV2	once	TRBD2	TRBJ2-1	CASSGGGALNEQFF	TGTGCCAGCAGTGGCGGGGGGGCCCTCAATGAGCAGTTCTTC
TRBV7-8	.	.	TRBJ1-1	CASSLSGGIPEAFF	TGTGCCAGCAGCTTATCGGGGGGCATACCTGAAGCTTTCTTT
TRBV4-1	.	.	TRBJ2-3	CASSQVPGFSADTQYF	TGCGCCAGCAGCCAAGTCCCGGGGTTTTCGGCAGATACGCAGTATTTT
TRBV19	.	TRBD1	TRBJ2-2	CATRLQGANTGELFF	TGTGCCACCCGACTACAGGGGGCGAACACCGGGGAGCTGTTTTTT